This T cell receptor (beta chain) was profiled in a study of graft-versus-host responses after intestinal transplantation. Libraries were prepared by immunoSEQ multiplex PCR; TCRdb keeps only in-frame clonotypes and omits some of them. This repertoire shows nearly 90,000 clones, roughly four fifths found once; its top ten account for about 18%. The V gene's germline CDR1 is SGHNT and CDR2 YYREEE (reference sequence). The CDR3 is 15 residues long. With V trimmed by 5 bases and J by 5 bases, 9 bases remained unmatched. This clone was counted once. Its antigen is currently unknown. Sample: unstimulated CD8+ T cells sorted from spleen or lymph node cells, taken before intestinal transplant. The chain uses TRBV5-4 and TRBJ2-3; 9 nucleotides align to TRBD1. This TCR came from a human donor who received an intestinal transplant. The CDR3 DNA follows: TGTGCCAGCAGGTCTACAGGGGGCGCGGGAGATACGCAGTATTTT. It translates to CASRSTGGAGDTQYF.